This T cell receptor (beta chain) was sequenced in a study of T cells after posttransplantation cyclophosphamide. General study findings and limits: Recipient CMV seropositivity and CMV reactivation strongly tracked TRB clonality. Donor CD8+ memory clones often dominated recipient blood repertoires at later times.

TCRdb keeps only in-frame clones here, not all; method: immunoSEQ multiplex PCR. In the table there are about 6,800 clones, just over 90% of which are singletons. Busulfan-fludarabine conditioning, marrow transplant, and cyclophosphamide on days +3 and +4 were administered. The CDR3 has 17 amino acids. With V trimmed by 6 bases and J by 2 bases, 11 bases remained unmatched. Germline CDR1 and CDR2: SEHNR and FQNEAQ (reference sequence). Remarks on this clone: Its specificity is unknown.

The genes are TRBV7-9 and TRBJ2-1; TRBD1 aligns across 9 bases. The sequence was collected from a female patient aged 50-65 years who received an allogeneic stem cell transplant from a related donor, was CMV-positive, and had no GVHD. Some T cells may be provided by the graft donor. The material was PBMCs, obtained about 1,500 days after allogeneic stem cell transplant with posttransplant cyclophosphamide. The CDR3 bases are TGTGCCAGCAGTCGCTCAACCGGGACAGGGACCTACAATGAGCAGTTCTTC. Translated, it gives CASSRSTGTGTYNEQFF. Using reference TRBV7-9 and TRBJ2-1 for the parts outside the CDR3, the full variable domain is DTGVSQNPRHKITKRGQNVTFRCDPISEHNRLYWYRQTLGQGPEFLTYFQNEAQLEKSRLLSDRFSAERPKGSFSTLEIQRTEQGDSAMYLCASSRSTGTGTYNEQFFGPGTRLTVL.